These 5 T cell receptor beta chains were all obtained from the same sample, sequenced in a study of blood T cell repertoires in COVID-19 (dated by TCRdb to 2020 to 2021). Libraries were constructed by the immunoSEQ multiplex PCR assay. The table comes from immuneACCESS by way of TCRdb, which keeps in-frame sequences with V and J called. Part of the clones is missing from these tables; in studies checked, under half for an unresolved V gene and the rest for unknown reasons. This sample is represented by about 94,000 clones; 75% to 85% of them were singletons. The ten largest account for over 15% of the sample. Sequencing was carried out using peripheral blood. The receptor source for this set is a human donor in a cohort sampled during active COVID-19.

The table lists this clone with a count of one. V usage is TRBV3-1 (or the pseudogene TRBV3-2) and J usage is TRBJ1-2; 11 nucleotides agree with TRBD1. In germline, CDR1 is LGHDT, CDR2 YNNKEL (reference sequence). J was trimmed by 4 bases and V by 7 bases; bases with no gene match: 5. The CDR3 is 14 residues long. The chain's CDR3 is CASTRTGGFYGYTF. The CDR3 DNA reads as TGTGCCAGCACCCGGACAGGGGGCTTCTATGGCTACACCTTC.

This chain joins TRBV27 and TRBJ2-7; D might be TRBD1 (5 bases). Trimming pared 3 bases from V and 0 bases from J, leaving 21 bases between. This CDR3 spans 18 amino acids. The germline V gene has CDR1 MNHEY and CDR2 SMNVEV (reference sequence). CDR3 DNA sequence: TGTGCCAGCAGTTTGAAAGGGCCCACGATCAGGGCCTCCTACGAGCAGTACTTC. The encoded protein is CASSLKGPTIRASYEQYF.

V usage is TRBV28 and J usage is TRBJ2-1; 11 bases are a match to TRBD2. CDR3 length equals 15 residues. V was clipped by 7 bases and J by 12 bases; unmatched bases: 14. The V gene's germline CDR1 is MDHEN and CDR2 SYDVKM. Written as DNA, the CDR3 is TGTGCCAGCATCCCCGCGGGACTAGCGGCGTATAGGCAGTTCTTC. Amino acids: CASIPAGLAAYRQFF.

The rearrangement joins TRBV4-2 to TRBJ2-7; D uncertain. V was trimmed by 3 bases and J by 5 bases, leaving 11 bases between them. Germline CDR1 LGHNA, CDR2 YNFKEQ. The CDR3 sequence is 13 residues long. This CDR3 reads CASSQQTRDEQYF. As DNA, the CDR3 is TGTGCCAGCAGCCAGCAAACACGGGACGAGCAGTACTTC.

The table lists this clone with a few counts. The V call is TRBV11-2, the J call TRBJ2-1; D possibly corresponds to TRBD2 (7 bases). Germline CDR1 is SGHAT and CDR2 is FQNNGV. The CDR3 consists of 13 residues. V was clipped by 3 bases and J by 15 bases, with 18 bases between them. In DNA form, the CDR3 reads TGTGCCAGCAGCTTGGGGGGGGCGGCATCGTCGTTCTTC. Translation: CASSLGGAASSFF.